This entry lists 13 T cell receptor beta chains sequenced from one sample in a study of regulatory T cells in long-lasting Graves disease (dated by TCRdb to the early 2020s). The time point label, as the study defines it: newly diagnosed GD, antithyroid drugs for less than 3 months. RNA was extracted from PBMCs in TRIzol for both TCR sequencing and RNA sequencing. Receptor libraries were prepared by multiplex PCR. TCRdb shows the sequencer as Illumina HiSeq 4000. To build TCR beta libraries, CDR3 regions were amplified by Arm-PCR using iRepertoire HTBI primers. TCRdb ran its own pipeline on the public reads, namely fastp trimming at Q25 and MiXCR clone calling, and kept in-frame beta chains. Duplicate CDR3 protein sequences are folded into a single record with the most common DNA and genes. Recorded for this sample are under 800,000 distinct CDR3 sequences; about 16% of them occurred a single time. The leading ten clones occupy more than 15% of the sample.

These data also formed part of another study, on T cells in Graves' hyperthyroidism and ophthalmopathy.

The starting material was peripheral blood mononuclear cells (PBMCs), obtained at new diagnosis, from a patient treated with antithyroid drugs. The receptors were sampled from a woman aged 30 to 39 with Graves disease. Donor details come from another sample of the same person, matched by shared clones.

The table lists this clonotype with many counts. V usage is TRBV6-5 and J usage is TRBJ2-3; 9 positions agree with TRBD1. Germline V gene sequence: CDR1 MNHEY, CDR2 SVGAGI. V gave up 6 bases and J gave up 2 bases; unmatched junction bases: 9. CDR3 size: 16 residues. As DNA, the CDR3 is TGTGCCAGCAGCTACGGAACAGGGGGCCACACAGATACGCAGTATTTT. Translating it yields CASSYGTGGHTDTQYF.

This clonotype came up a few times. The chain carries TRBV7-9 and TRBJ2-2; D not certain. Germline CDR1 SEHNR, CDR2 FQNEAQ (reference sequence). The V gene lost 1 base and the J gene lost 4 bases, with 10 bases spanning the gap. The CDR3 totals 15 residues. The CDR3 DNA is TGTGCCAGCAGCTTAGATTTCGGAGTCACCGGGGAGCTGTTTTTT. Its protein is CASSLDFGVTGELFF.

The chain joins TRBV19 to TRBJ2-2, with 10 positions matching TRBD2. V shed 4 bases and J 1 base; nucleotides not matched to a gene: 6. In germline, CDR1 is LNHDA, CDR2 SQIVND (reference sequence). This CDR3 contains 17 residues. The CDR3 spells CASSTHRLAGNTGELFF. Here the CDR3 DNA reads TGTGCCAGTAGTACCCACAGACTAGCGGGGAACACCGGGGAGCTGTTTTTT.

This clonotype was observed at least ten times. V usage is TRBV7-9 and J usage is TRBJ2-1; 10 bases agree with TRBD2. The junction had 8 bases not matched to a gene; V was cut back by 5 bases and J by 7 bases. CDR1 is SEHNR and CDR2 is FQNEAQ in the germline V gene (reference sequence). This CDR3 region has 15 residues. CDR3 DNA: TGTGCCAGCAGCCCAGACAGACTAGCGGGTAATGAGCAGTTCTTC. Translated, it gives CASSPDRLAGNEQFF. Variable domain in full (rest from reference TRBV7-9 and TRBJ2-1): DTGVSQNPRHKITKRGQNVTFRCDPISEHNRLYWYRQTLGQGPEFLTYFQNEAQLEKSRLLSDRFSAERPKGSFSTLEIQRTEQGDSAMYLCASSPDRLAGNEQFFGPGTRLTVL.

This clonotype was seen ten or more times. The chain joins TRBV28 to TRBJ1-2; D possibly corresponds to TRBD1 (6 bases). Trimming removed 0 bases at V and 7 bases at J, with 18 bases between. Germline loops: CDR1 MDHEN, CDR2 SYDVKM. The CDR3 is made up of 16 amino acids. The CDR3 here is CASSLWGGALLPGYTF. The CDR3 nucleotides are TGTGCCAGCAGTTTATGGGGGGGCGCCCTTCTTCCTGGCTACACCTTC.

The chain couples TRBV20-1 to TRBJ2-1; 7 nucleotides match TRBD2. There are 15 residues in the CDR3. CDR1 is DFQATT, CDR2 SNEGSKA, per germline (reference sequence). The ends lost 1 base at V and 2 bases at J; junction bases unmatched: 5. As DNA, the CDR3 is TGCAGTGCTAGAGGTGGGGGGGGGACCTACAATGAGCAGTTCTTC. Protein product: CSARGGGGTYNEQFF.

The chain employs TRBV5-1 and TRBJ2-1; the match to TRBD2 covers 9 bases. The CDR3 runs 17 residues. Unmatched junction bases numbered 11, after V lost 2 bases and J lost 5 bases. The V gene's germline CDR1 is SGHRS and CDR2 YFSETQ. The CDR3 sequence: CASSLGLAGQRNNEQFF. The CDR3 bases are TGCGCCAGCAGCTTAGGCCTAGCGGGACAAAGAAACAATGAGCAGTTCTTC.

The chain combines TRBV7-9 with TRBJ2-7; D is uncertain. CDR1 is SEHNR, CDR2 FQNEAQ, per germline (reference sequence). The V gene lost 3 bases and the J gene lost 2 bases, with 5 bases spanning the gap. This CDR3 spans 12 amino acids. Here the CDR3 DNA reads TGTGCCAGCAGCTTCACCGCCTACGAGCAGTACTTC. This gives the protein CASSFTAYEQYF.

This clonotype was picked up a small number of times. CDR3 protein: CSARGGTGAESYEQYF. The CDR3 DNA reads as TGCAGTGCTAGAGGGGGGACAGGGGCTGAATCCTACGAGCAGTACTTC. This chain uses TRBV20-1 with TRBJ2-7, with 10 bases that match TRBD1. The CDR3 has 16 residues. J lost 1 base, V lost 1 base, and 7 bases had no gene match. Germline CDR1 DFQATT, CDR2 SNEGSKA (reference sequence).

Ten or more counts support this clonotype. This chain links TRBV10-3 with TRBJ1-4, with unresolved D. The CDR3 runs to 13 residues. The germline CDR1 and CDR2 sequences are ENHRY and SYGVKD. Trimming stripped 5 bases from V and 3 bases from J, with 7 bases between. The CDR3 nucleotides are TGTGCCATCAGTCCGGGAGCTAATGAAAAACTGTTTTTT. Its protein is CAISPGANEKLFF.

This clonotype was counted only a few times. The chain uses TRBV24-1 and TRBJ2-1; 9 nucleotides agree with TRBD2. V lost 4 bases to trimming and J lost 2 bases; unmatched junction nucleotides: 8. CDR3 size: 17 residues. Per germline, CDR1 KGHDR and CDR2 SFDVKD. In DNA, the CDR3 is TGTGCCACCAGTGACTCGAGACTAGCGGATGCCTACAATGAGCAGTTCTTC. Translated, it gives CATSDSRLADAYNEQFF.

This clonotype was detected many times. The V call is TRBV2, the J call TRBJ2-7; D tentatively fits TRBD1 or TRBD2 (5 bases each). This CDR3 spans 14 amino acids. Germline CDR1 and CDR2: SNHLY and FYNNEI. The germline V and J ends were trimmed by 1 base and 2 bases, with 9 bases remaining between them. The CDR3 spells CASSEGDPPYEQYF. The CDR3 coding sequence is TGTGCCAGCAGTGAAGGGGACCCCCCCTACGAGCAGTACTTC.

This clonotype was counted ten times or more. The V gene is TRBV28, the J gene TRBJ2-5; D gene ambiguous. The length of the CDR3 is 13 residues. The V gene lost 3 bases and the J gene lost 2 bases, with 7 bases spanning the gap. In germline, CDR1 is MDHEN, CDR2 SYDVKM. CDR3 in DNA: TGTGCCAGCAGTTTGCGGCAGCAAGAGACCCAGTACTTC. This translates into CASSLRQQETQYF.